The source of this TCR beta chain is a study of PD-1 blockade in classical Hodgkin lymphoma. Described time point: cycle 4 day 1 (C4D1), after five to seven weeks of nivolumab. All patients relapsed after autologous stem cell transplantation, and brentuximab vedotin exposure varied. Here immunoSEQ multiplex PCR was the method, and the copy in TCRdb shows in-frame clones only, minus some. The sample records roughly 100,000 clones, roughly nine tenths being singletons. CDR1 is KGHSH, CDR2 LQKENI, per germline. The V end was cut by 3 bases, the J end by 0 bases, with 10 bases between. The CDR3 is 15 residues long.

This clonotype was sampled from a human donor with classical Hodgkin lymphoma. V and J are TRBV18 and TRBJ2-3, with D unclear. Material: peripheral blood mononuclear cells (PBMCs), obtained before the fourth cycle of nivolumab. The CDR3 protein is CASSPPQPSTDTQYF. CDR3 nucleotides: TGTGCCAGCTCACCGCCACAGCCTAGCACAGATACGCAGTATTTT.